One T cell receptor beta chain is described in this entry. This sample was included in a study of blood T cell repertoires in COVID-19. Study background: Samples came from the United States, Italy and Spain, spanning acute and convalescent COVID-19.

Germline lookup yields CDR1 SGHAT and CDR2 FQNNGV. The CDR3 is 14 amino acids. The V and J ends lost 0 bases and 15 bases respectively, with 15 bases between them. Clones were sequenced by immunoSEQ multiplex PCR, and TCRdb holds only the in-frame ones, with some missing. The sample has fewer than 200,000 clones; around 90% are singletons. This TCR came from a man aged 55-75 years with acute or convalescent COVID-19. The chain uses TRBV11-2 and TRBJ1-6; D is possibly TRBD1 (5 bases). The specimen was peripheral blood. The CDR3 sequence: CASSLEDRFRDLHF. The CDR3 DNA sequence: TGTGCCAGCAGCTTAGAAGACCGGTTCAGGGACCTCCACTTT.